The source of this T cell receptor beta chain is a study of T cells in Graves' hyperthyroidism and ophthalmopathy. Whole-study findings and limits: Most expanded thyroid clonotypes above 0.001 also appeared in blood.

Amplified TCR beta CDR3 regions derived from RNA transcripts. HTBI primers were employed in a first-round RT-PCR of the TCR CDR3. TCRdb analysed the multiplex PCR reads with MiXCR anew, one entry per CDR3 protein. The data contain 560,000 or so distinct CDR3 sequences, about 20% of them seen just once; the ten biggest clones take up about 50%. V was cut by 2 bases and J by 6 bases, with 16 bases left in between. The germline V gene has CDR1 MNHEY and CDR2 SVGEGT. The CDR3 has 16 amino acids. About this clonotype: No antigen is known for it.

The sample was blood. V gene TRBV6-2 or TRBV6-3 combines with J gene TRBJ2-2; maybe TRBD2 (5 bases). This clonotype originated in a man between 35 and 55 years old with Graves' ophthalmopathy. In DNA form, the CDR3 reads TGTGCCAGCAGTTACAGGACCGGGGTTGGGTCCGGGGAGCTGTTTTTT. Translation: CASSYRTGVGSGELFF.